This T cell receptor beta chain is from a study of vaccination and CD4 T cells after COVID-19. As for the study in general: Convalescent persons amounted to six males plus four females, two of whom were Hispanic. Post-COVID draws came a median about 91 days after diagnosis (range 35 to 161). Stimulation of the cells used overlapping spike peptide pools from SARS-CoV-2 and from the common cold coronaviruses HCoV-NL63, HCoV-OC43 and HCoV-229E.

Of note for this clonotype: Its antigen is as yet unknown.

Trimming at V came to 6 bases and at J to 5 bases, leaving 12 bases not matched to a gene. The CDR3 loop spans 17 amino acids. Germline V lookup: CDR1 MNHNS, CDR2 SASEGT. The time point is: late sampling 161 to 241 days after vaccination in a few convalescent patients. The sample's treatment: 10-day PBMC culture with coronavirus spike peptide pools or control peptides (ViraFEST assay). Cultured CD4+ T-cell DNA underwent Oncomine TCR Beta short-read sequencing. TCRdb independently ran MiXCR on the PCR reads; one entry per CDR3 protein. The repertoire has 23,000 or so distinct CDR3 sequences, approximately 42% of them found once; the top ten carry roughly 5%.

The TCR originated in a human donor who had recovered from COVID-19. Sequencing used CD4+ T cells from blood, cultured in vitro, obtained about 7 months after SARS-CoV-2 vaccination. The gene calls are TRBV6-1 and TRBJ2-5, with TRBD2 identical over 13 bases. CDR3 coding DNA: TGTGCCAGCAGGAGGACTAGCGGGAGTACGGCGGGTGAGACCCAGTACTTC. Its protein is CASRRTSGSTAGETQYF.